Given below is one T cell receptor beta chain in context. Its antigen remains unidentified. Germline V lookup: CDR1 SEHNR, CDR2 FQNEAQ (reference sequence). Trimming pared 5 bases from V and 8 bases from J, leaving 7 bases between. This CDR3 has 11 amino acids. This record belongs to a study of T cells after yellow fever vaccination. At the level of the study: Where fractions had low cell numbers, libraries were prepared from them with the SMART-Seq v4 Ultra Low Input RNA kit.

Overall study results and limits: By day 5 rather than day 15, the secondary response had peaked, though it was weaker. The booster response re-showed most primary clones: 96% CD4, 88% CD8. Clonotypes shared by both compartments, CD4 and CD8, made up a small share.

MiXCR, applied by TCRdb to the 5' RACE reads, yields one record per CDR3 protein. The sample consists of hundreds of thousands of distinct CDR3 sequences, roughly an eighth of them appearing once. The chain couples TRBV7-9 to TRBJ2-1; D ambiguous. The specimen comprised PBMCs, sampled on the day of the yellow fever booster vaccination. This receptor was identified in a young man who received the YFV17D yellow fever vaccine. CDR3 amino acids: CASSKPDEQFF. The CDR3 bases are TGTGCCAGCAGCAAACCGGATGAGCAGTTCTTC.